The 4 T cell receptor beta chains reported below all come from one sample, sequenced in a study of somatic mutations in cytotoxic T cells in rheumatoid arthritis (dated by TCRdb to about 2017). Libraries were built with the immunoSEQ multiplex PCR assay. TCRdb's version of the immuneACCESS table is confined to in-frame rearrangements and falls short of the full clone set. An unresolved V gene accounts for under half of the shortfall where checked; the remainder is of unknown origin. The sample table shows about 36,000 clones, and less than 85% are seen once. Together, the top ten hold about 3.4% of the sample. Sequenced sample: CD8+ T cells sorted from blood. These TCRs come from a man in his forties in good health.

This chain's CDR3 is CASSPQGTDSRYEQYF. CDR3 DNA: TGTGCCAGCTCACCACAGGGAACAGACAGTCGCTACGAGCAGTACTTC. The V and J genes are TRBV18 and TRBJ2-7; a weak D match, TRBD1 (5 bases). The CDR3 is 16 residues long. Trimming stripped 1 base from V and 3 bases from J, with 16 bases between. The V gene's germline CDR1 is KGHSH and CDR2 LQKENI.

CDR3 amino acids: CASSLAGTSGYEQYF. The DNA for the CDR3 is TGTGCCAGCAGCTTAGCTGGGACTAGCGGATACGAGCAGTACTTC. This sequence joins TRBV7-6 and TRBJ2-7; TRBD2 matches 11 bases. Germline values: CDR1 SGHVS, CDR2 FNYEAQ. Germline trimming cut 0 bases from V and 4 bases from J; bases unmatched to any gene: 2. This CDR3 is built from 15 residues.

The chain is built from TRBV18 and TRBJ2-1; 7 bases agree with TRBD2. Per the germline V gene, CDR1 is KGHSH and CDR2 is LQKENI. V was pared by 6 bases and J by 3 bases, with 8 bases of the junction left unmatched. CDR3 size: 15 residues. CDR3 protein: CASSYRDYDYNEQFF. Here the CDR3 DNA reads TGTGCCAGCTCTTACCGGGACTACGACTACAATGAGCAGTTCTTC.

The genes are TRBV6-5 and TRBJ1-2, with D perhaps matching TRBD1 (5 bases). In germline, CDR1 is MNHEY, CDR2 SVGAGI. The CDR3 is 11 amino acids. V dropped 8 bases and J dropped 6 bases, with 10 bases sitting between them. CDR3 loop: CASSTGDGYTF. As DNA, the CDR3 is TGTGCCAGCTCCACGGGGGATGGCTACACCTTC.